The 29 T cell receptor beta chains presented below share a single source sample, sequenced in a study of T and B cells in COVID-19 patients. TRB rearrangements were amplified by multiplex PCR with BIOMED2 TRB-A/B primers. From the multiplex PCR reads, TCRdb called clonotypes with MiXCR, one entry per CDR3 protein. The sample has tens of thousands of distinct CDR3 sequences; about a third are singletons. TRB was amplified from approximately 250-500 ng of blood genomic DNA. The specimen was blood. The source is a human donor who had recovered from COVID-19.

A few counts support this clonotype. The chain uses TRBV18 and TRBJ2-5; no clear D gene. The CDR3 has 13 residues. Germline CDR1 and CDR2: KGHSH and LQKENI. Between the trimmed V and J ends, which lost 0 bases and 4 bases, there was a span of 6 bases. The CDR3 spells CASSPPVLETQYF. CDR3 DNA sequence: TGTGCCAGCTCACCACCTGTTCTAGAGACCCAGTACTTC.

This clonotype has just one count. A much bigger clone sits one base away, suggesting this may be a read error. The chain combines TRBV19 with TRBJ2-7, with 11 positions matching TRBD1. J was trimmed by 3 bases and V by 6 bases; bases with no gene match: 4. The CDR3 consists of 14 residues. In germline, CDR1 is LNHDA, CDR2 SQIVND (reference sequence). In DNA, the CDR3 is TGTGCCAGTAGAGCCGGGACAGGGGGCTACGAGCAGTACTTC. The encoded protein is CASRAGTGGYEQYF.

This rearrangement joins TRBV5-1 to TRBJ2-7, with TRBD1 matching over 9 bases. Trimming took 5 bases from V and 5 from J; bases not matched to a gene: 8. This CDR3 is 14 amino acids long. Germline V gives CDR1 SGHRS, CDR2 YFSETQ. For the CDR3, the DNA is TGCGCCAGCAGTCGAGGACAGGGGACCGACGAGCAGTACTTC. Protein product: CASSRGQGTDEQYF. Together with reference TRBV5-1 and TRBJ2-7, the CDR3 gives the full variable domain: KAGVTQTPRYLIKTRGQQVTLSCSPISGHRSVSWYQQTPGQGLQFLFEYFSETQRNKGNFPGRFSGRQFSNSRSEMNVSTLELGDSALYLCASSRGQGTDEQYFGPGTRLTVT.

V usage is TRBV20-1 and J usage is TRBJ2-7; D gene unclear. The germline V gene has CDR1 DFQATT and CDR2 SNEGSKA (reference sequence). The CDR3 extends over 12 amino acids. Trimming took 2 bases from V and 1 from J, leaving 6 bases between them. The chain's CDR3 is CSARSESYEQYF. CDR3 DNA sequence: TGCAGTGCTAGAAGTGAATCCTACGAGCAGTACTTC.

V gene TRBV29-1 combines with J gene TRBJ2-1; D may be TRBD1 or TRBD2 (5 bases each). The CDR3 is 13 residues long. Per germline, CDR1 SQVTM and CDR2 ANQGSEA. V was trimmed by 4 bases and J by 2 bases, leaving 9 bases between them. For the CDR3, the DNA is TGCAGCGTTGTGGGGGATCCCTACAATGAGCAGTTCTTC. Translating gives CSVVGDPYNEQFF.

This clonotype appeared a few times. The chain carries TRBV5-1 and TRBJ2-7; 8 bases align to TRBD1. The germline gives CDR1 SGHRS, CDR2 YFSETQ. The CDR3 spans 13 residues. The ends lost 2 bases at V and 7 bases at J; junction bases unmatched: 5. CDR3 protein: CASSFRTGLEQYF. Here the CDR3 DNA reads TGCGCCAGCAGCTTCAGGACAGGGTTAGAGCAGTACTTC.

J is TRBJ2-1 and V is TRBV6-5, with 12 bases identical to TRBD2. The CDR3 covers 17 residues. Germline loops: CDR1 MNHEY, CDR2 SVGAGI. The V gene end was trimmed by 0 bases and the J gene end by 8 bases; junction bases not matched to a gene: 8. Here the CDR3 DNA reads TGTGCCAGCAGTTACTCCCTAGCGGGGGGGCCACGGGATGAGCAGTTCTTC. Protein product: CASSYSLAGGPRDEQFF.

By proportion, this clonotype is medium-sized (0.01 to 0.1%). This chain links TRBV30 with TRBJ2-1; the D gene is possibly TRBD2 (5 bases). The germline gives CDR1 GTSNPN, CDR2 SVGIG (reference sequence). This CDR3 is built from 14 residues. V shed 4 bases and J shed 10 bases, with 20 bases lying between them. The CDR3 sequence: CAWTSGLLIKEQFF. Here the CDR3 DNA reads TGTGCCTGGACGTCCGGACTGTTAATTAAGGAGCAGTTCTTC.

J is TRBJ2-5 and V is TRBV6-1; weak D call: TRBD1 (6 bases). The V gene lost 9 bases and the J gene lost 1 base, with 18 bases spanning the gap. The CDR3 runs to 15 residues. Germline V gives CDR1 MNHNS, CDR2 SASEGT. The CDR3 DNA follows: TGTGCCAGTCAAGACAACACAGGGATCCAAGAGACCCAGTACTTC. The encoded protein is CASQDNTGIQETQYF.

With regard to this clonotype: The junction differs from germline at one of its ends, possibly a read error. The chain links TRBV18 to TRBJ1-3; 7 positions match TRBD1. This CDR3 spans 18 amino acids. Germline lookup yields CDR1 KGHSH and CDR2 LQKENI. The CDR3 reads CPSSPPGQILSSGNTIYF. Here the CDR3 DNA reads TGTCCCAGCTCACCTCCGGGACAGATCCTCAGCTCTGGAAACACCATATATTTT.

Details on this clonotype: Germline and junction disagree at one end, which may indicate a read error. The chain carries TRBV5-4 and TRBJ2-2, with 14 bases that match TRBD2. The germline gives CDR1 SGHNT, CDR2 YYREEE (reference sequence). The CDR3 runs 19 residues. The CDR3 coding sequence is TGCGCCAGCAGCCCAGAGACTAGCGGGGGGGTATTTGACACCGGGGAGCTGTTTTTT. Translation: CASSPETSGGVFDTGELFF.

The CDR3 loop is CASNLLAGGRTDTQYF. For the CDR3, the DNA is TGTGCCAGCAATCTACTAGCGGGGGGCCGGACAGATACGCAGTATTTT. This rearrangement joins TRBV12-3 or TRBV12-4 to TRBJ2-3; TRBD2 matches 12 bases. The junction had 8 bases not matched to a gene; V was cut back by 7 bases and J by 3 bases. This CDR3 spans 16 amino acids.

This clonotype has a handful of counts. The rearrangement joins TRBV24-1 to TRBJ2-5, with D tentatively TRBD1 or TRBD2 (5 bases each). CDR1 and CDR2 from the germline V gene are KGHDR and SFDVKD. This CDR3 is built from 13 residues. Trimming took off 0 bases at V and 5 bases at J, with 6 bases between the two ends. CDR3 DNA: TGTGCCACCAGTGATTTGGGGACGGAGACCCAGTACTTC. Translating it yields CATSDLGTETQYF.

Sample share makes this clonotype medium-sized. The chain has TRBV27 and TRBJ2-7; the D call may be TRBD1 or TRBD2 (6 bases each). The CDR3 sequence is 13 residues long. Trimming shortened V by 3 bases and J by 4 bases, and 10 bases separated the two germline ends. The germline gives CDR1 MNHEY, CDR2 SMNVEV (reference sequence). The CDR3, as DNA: TGTGCCAGCAGTTTGTGGGGGGCTTACGAGCAGTACTTC. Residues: CASSLWGAYEQYF.

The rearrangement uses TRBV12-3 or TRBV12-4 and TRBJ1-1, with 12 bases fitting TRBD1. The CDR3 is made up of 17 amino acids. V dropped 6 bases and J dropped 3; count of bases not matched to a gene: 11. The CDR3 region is CASRPSQGQGADTEAFF. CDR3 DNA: TGTGCCAGCAGACCTAGTCAGGGACAGGGGGCGGACACTGAAGCTTTCTTT.

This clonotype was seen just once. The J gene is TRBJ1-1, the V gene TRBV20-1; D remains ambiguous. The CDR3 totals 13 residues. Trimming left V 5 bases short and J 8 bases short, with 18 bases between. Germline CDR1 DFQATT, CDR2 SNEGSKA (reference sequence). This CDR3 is CSAPPSGRVEAFF. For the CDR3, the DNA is TGCAGTGCTCCCCCGAGTGGGCGCGTCGAAGCTTTCTTT.

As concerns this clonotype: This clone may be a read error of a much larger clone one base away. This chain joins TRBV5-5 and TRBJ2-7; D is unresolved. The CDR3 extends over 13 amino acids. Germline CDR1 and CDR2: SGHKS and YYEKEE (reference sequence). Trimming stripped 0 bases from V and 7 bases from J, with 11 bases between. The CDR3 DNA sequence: TGTGCCAGCAGCTTGGCCGCGGAGAATGAGCAGTACTTC. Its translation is CASSLAAENEQYF.

The CDR3 region has the DNA TGTGCCTCTAACAGGGGCATGTACAATGAGCAGTTCTTC. Residues: CASNRGMYNEQFF. J is TRBJ2-1 and V is TRBV30; 7 bases align to TRBD1. Germline V gene lookup returns CDR1 GTSNPN and CDR2 SVGIG (reference sequence). This CDR3 region has 13 residues. After removal of 7 bases from V and 4 bases from J, the junction contained 7 bases not matched to a gene. Using reference TRBV30 and TRBJ2-1 for the parts outside the CDR3, the full variable domain is SQTIHQWPATLVQPVGSPLSLECTVEGTSNPNLYWYRQAAGRGLQLLFYSVGIGQISSEVPQNLSASRPQDRQFILSSKKLLLSDSGFYLCASNRGMYNEQFFGPGTRLTVL.

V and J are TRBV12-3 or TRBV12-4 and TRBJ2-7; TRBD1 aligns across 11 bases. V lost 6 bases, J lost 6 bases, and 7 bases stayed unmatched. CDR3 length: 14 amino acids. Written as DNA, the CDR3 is TGTGCCAGCAGCAGACGGGACAGGGGGGGCGAGCAGTACTTC. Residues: CASSRRDRGGEQYF.

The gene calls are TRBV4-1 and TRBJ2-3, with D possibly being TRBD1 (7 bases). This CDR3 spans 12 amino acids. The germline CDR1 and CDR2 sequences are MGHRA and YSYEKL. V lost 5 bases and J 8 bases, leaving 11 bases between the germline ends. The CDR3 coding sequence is TGCGCCAGCAGCACCCAGGGGGGTACGCAGTATTTT. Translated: CASSTQGGTQYF.

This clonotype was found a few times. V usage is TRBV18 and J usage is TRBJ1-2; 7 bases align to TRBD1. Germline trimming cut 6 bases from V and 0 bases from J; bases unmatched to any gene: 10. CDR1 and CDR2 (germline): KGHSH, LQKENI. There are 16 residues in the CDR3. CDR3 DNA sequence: TGTGCCAGCTCCCCTACCAGGGACAGAGCTAACTATGGCTACACCTTC. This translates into CASSPTRDRANYGYTF.

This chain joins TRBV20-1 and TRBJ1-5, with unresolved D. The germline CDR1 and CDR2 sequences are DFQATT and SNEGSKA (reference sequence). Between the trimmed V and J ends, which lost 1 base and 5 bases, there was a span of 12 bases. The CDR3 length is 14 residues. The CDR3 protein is CSARVWGYDQPQHF. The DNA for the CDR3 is TGCAGTGCTAGAGTCTGGGGTTACGATCAGCCCCAGCATTTT.

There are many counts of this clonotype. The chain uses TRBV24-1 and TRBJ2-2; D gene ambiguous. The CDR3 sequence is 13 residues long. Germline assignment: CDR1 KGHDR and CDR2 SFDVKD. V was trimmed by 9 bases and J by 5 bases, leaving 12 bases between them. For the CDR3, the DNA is TGTGCCACCCAGGAAAGGATTACCGGGGAGCTGTTTTTT. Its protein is CATQERITGELFF.

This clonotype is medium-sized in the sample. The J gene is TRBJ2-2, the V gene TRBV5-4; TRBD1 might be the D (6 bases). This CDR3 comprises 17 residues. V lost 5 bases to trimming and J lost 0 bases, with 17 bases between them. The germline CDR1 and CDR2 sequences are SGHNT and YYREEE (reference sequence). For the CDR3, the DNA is TGTGCCAGCAGTTTGACTGTGGGACATGCGAACACCGGGGAGCTGTTTTTT. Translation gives CASSLTVGHANTGELFF.

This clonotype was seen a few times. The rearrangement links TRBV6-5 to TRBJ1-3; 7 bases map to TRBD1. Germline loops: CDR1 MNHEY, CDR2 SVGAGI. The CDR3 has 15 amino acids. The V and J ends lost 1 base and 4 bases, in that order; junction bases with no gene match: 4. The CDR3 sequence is CASSYWGQQGNTIYF. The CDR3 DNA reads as TGTGCCAGCAGTTACTGGGGACAGCAAGGAAACACCATATATTTT.

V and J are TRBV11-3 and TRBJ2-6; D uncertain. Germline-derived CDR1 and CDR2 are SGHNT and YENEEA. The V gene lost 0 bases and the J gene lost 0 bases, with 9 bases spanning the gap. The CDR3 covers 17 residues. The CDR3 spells CASSLDPPGSGANVLTF. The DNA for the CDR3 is TGTGCCAGCAGCTTAGACCCCCCGGGCTCTGGGGCCAACGTCCTGACTTTC.

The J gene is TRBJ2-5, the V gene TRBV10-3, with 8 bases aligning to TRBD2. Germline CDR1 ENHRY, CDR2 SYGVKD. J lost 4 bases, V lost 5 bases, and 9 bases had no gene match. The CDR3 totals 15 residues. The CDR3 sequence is CAISPRGVALETQYF. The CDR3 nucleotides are TGTGCCATCAGTCCGCGGGGGGTAGCGTTAGAGACCCAGTACTTC.

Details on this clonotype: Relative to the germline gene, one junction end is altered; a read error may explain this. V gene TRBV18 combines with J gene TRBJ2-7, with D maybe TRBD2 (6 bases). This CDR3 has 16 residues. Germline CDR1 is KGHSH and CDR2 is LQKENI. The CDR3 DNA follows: TGTGCCATCTCACCGGGGGTGGACCGAGCCTCCTACGAGCAGTACTTC. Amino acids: CAISPGVDRASYEQYF.

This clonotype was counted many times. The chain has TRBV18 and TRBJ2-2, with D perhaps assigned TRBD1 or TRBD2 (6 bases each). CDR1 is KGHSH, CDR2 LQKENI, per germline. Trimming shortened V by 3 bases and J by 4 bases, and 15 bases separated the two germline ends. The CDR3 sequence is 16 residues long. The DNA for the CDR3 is TGTGCCAGCTCACCCGCTCGGGGGCCTGGCACCGGGGAGCTGTTTTTT. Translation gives CASSPARGPGTGELFF.